This T cell receptor beta chain was sequenced during a study of blood T cells in healthy people across ages. Study details: In model experiments, template switching was able to capture about one barcoded beta molecule for every two T cells that were present.

PBMCs, at least 7 million per sample, were isolated. This CDR3 contains 15 residues. CDR1 and CDR2 from the germline V gene are SGHVS and FQNEAQ. V lost 2 bases, J lost 4 bases, and 15 bases lay in between. This clonotype was observed a handful of times. A second PCR, run for about 7 to 12 cycles, used a sample-barcoded 5' primer plus a J-beta primer mix. Every individual sample yielded 2.5 million or more paired-end reads (each containing CDR3). TCRdb used MiXCR to reprocess the 5' RACE reads, holding one entry per CDR3 protein. This sample carries roughly 800,000 distinct CDR3 sequences, 58% of them seen once, and the ten largest clones take around 20%.

Sequenced: blood. The chain joins TRBV7-8 to TRBJ2-7; D is uncertain. This TCR derives from a man aged 25 to 40 in good health. Here the CDR3 reads CASSLITSTSYEQYF. CDR3 bases: TGTGCCAGCAGCTTAATAACCTCGACTTCATACGAGCAGTACTTC.